Presented here are 13 T cell receptor beta chains from one specimen sequenced in a study of breast tumors, draining lymph nodes, adjacent tissues. TCRdb used MiXCR to reprocess the multiplex PCR reads, holding one entry per CDR3 protein. The data show around 150,000 distinct CDR3 sequences, 20% to 25% seen once. The lymph nodes were axillary draining lymph nodes from breast cancer patients. Source material: axillary lymph node tissue. All receptors come from a female donor with breast cancer. Some clones in this sample may be carry-over from other donors' samples.

Worth noting for this clonotype: A much larger clone lies a single base off, so this may be a read error. The chain employs TRBV28 and TRBJ2-7; TRBD1 might be the D (6 bases). The CDR3 has 14 residues. Germline loops: CDR1 MDHEN, CDR2 SYDVKM. The V end was cut by 3 bases, the J end by 5 bases, with 14 bases between. The CDR3 sequence is CASSLRGHPHEQYF. CDR3 coding DNA: TGTGCCAGCAGTTTGAGGGGACACCCCCACGAGCAGTACTTC.

This sequence joins TRBV18 and TRBJ2-1; D is possibly TRBD2 (6 bases). Between the trimmed V and J ends, which lost 4 bases and 10 bases, there was a span of 17 bases. CDR1 and CDR2 (germline): KGHSH, LQKENI. The length of the CDR3 is 14 residues. CDR3 sequence (DNA): TGTGCCAGCTCACTCCTCCTTAGCGGTCAAGAGCAGTTCTTC. Amino acid sequence: CASSLLLSGQEQFF.

This clonotype was picked up a small number of times. The chain joins TRBV12-3 or TRBV12-4 to TRBJ2-2; 10 positions agree with TRBD1. The CDR3 totals 15 residues. V dropped 6 bases and J dropped 6; count of bases not matched to a gene: 7. This CDR3 reads CASSPTGTGAGELFF. DNA of the CDR3: TGTGCCAGCAGCCCAACTGGGACAGGGGCCGGGGAGCTGTTTTTT.

This clonotype was found many times. The chain carries TRBV11-2 and TRBJ1-5; 11 positions match TRBD1. This CDR3 spans 15 amino acids. Germline CDR1 reads SGHAT; CDR2 reads FQNNGV. Trimming at V came to 5 bases and at J to 7 bases, leaving 7 bases not matched to a gene. The CDR3 DNA follows: TGTGCCAGCAGCGTCGGGACAGGGGGATGGCAGCCCCAGCATTTT. It translates to CASSVGTGGWQPQHF.

This clonotype was counted ten times or more. The rearrangement uses TRBV9 and TRBJ2-1, with a possible D match to TRBD2 (5 bases). The V and J ends lost 7 bases and 1 base respectively, with 15 bases between them. CDR3 length: 15 residues. Germline lookup yields CDR1 SGDLS and CDR2 YYNGEE. The CDR3 DNA is TGTGCCAGCGCCCAAGGCCTAGCATCCTACAATGAGCAGTTCTTC. Its translation: CASAQGLASYNEQFF.

Of note for this clonotype: A much bigger clone sits one base away, suggesting this may be a read error. The rearrangement links TRBV6-2 or TRBV6-3 to TRBJ2-1; the D is unclear. The CDR3 covers 14 residues. Germline CDR1 MNHEY, CDR2 SVGEGT. The V end was cut by 6 bases, the J end by 6 bases, with 15 bases between. The CDR3 sequence is CASRQGWGSNEQFF. The CDR3 DNA reads as TGTGCCAGCAGACAAGGGTGGGGAAGCAATGAGCAGTTCTTC.

This clonotype was recorded at least ten times. The J gene is TRBJ2-3, the V gene TRBV5-4; 10 bases fit TRBD2. V shed 4 bases and J 3 bases; nucleotides not matched to a gene: 5. CDR3 length: 15 amino acids. The germline V gene has CDR1 SGHNT and CDR2 YYREEE (reference sequence). CDR3 sequence: CASSPGTSETDTQYF. The CDR3 bases are TGTGCCAGCAGCCCCGGGACTAGCGAGACAGATACGCAGTATTTT.

In its sample, this clonotype was seen many times. The chain links TRBV5-6 to TRBJ1-2; D might be TRBD1 (5 bases). The CDR3 spans 16 residues. With 3 bases removed from V and 2 bases from J, the gap between germline ends came to 17 bases. Germline V CDR1 and CDR2: SGHDT, YYEEEE. DNA of the CDR3: TGTGCCAGCAGCTGGTCCCCTATGGGGGGGAACTATGGCTACACCTTC. Translating it yields CASSWSPMGGNYGYTF.

This clonotype was counted at least ten times. This sequence joins TRBV18 and TRBJ2-7; 11 bases map to TRBD1. CDR1 KGHSH and CDR2 LQKENI come from the germline V gene. The CDR3 loop spans 15 amino acids. Losses at the gene ends were 0 bases for V and 4 bases for J; bases not matched to a gene: 2. This CDR3 is CASSPPDRGLYEQYF. CDR3 nucleotide sequence: TGTGCCAGCTCACCACCGGACAGGGGGCTTTACGAGCAGTACTTC.

This clonotype has more than one count but fewer than ten. V and J are TRBV28 and TRBJ1-2; D unclear. The CDR3 loop spans 12 amino acids. Germline CDR1 and CDR2: MDHEN and SYDVKM. V was trimmed by 3 bases and J by 3 bases, leaving 5 bases between them. CDR3 loop: CASSFVDYGYTF. Written as DNA, the CDR3 is TGTGCCAGCAGTTTTGTAGACTATGGCTACACCTTC.

Remarks on this clonotype: This clone may be a read error of a much larger clone one base away. Since no conserved phenylalanine or tryptophan closes the CDR3, a read error is the likely cause. The V and J genes are TRBV30 and TRBJ2-1, with D unclear. The CDR3 has 13 residues. Germline loops: CDR1 GTSNPN, CDR2 SVGIG (reference sequence). V lost 2 bases to trimming and J lost 4 bases, with 9 bases between them. The CDR3, as DNA: TGTGCCTGGAGTCCCCTTAGGTACAATGAGCAGTTCTAC. Residues: CAWSPLRYNEQFY.

This clonotype was observed at least ten times. The chain employs TRBV4-2 and TRBJ2-3; D unclear. The CDR3 totals 15 residues. V lost 0 bases and J 2 bases, leaving 9 bases between the germline ends. CDR1 is LGHNA and CDR2 is YNFKEQ in the germline V gene. CDR3 in amino acids: CASSQDRRTTDTQYF. The CDR3 DNA reads as TGTGCCAGCAGCCAAGATAGGCGGACCACAGATACGCAGTATTTT.

This clonotype showed up many times. The chain links TRBV10-3 to TRBJ2-5; D assignment may be TRBD1 or TRBD2 (5 bases each). Trimming took 3 bases from V and 9 from J, leaving 17 bases between them. Looked up from germline, CDR1 is ENHRY and CDR2 is SYGVKD. The CDR3 has 14 amino acids. The CDR3, as DNA: TGTGCCATCAGTGACCGGCAGGGAGTAGGGGCCCAGTACTTC. It encodes CAISDRQGVGAQYF.